This entry concerns a single TCR beta chain. V lost 4 bases to trimming and J lost 8 bases; unmatched junction nucleotides: 7. Germline loops: CDR1 LNHDA, CDR2 SQIVND (reference sequence). This CDR3 is built from 14 residues. This specimen belongs to a study of T cells in tumors after PD-1 blockade. Overall study: Some patients also took daily vismodegib 150 mg during anti-PD-1 treatment.

The same primary tumor site was biopsied both before and after PD-1 blockade. Tumor or blood genomic DNA was sequenced, with inputs of roughly 616 ng to 6,004 ng. Using immunoSEQ multiplex PCR, the repertoire was profiled, and TCRdb retains in-frame clones only, with some absent. The data hold roughly 4,400 clones, with around 65% observed a single time. This receptor was obtained from a human donor with basal cell carcinoma. The sequenced sample was tumor tissue, obtained before anti-PD-1 treatment. The rearrangement joins TRBV19 to TRBJ2-2, with 7 positions matching TRBD1. CDR3 in amino acids: CASSKTGFGGELFF. The CDR3 bases are TGTGCCAGTAGTAAGACAGGGTTTGGTGGGGAGCTGTTTTTT.